This is a list of T cell receptor beta chains from one sample in a study of tumor and adjacent non-tumor tissue in lung cancer. TCRdb re-analysed the multiplex PCR reads in MiXCR, keeping a single row per CDR3 protein. The table shows roughly 150,000 distinct CDR3 sequences, with roughly 70% occurring only once. The sample taken for sequencing was lung tumor tissue. The receptors stem from a man aged 55 to 70 with small cell lung cancer. Each CDR3 is given with its conserved first and last residue. A D gene is named only where the DNA matches it firmly. Clone size appears in some rows only: once, few, many, or a class for an expanded clone.

CDR3nt,CDR3aa,j_gene,d_gene,abundance,v_gene
TGTGCCAGTAGCAGGGCTAACGGGAGCATTGGTGGCGAGCAGTACTTC,CASSRANGSIGGEQYF,TRBJ2-7,-,-,TRBV11-3
TGCGCCAGCAGCTTGGCGCACGGATCTGGAAACACCATATATTTT,CASSLAHGSGNTIYF,TRBJ1-3,-,once,TRBV5-1
TGTGCCAGCAGATCGCTAGCGGGAGGCTCCACAGATACGCAGTATTTT,CASRSLAGGSTDTQYF,TRBJ2-3,TRBD2,-,TRBV6-6
TGTGCCAGCGGCCAAGATGGTAGGGGGCGAGTAGGGATTGAAGCTTTCTTT,CASGQDGRGRVGIEAFF,TRBJ1-1,TRBD1,-,TRBV4-2
TGTGCCACCCTCGGGAGCACAGATACGCAGTATTTT,CATLGSTDTQYF,TRBJ2-3,-,many,TRBV7-8
TGCATCGTTGAAAGGATCAGGCCACGGTTCTTC,CIVERIRPRFF,TRBJ2-1,-,-,TRBV29-1
TGCGCCAGCAGCTTGACAGAATATAATTCACCCCTCCACTTT,CASSLTEYNSPLHF,TRBJ1-6,-,few,TRBV5-1
TGCAGCGTTGAAGACACTGGGGCGTCAGCAGTCCCCTCCTTCAATGAGCGGTTCTTC,CSVEDTGASAVPSFNERFF,TRBJ2-1,-,-,TRBV29-1
TGTGCCAGCAGTTTATCGTGGGGGTCGGCCAAAAGCATTCAGTACTTC,CASSLSWGSAKSIQYF,TRBJ2-4,-,-,TRBV28
TGCAGTGCCGATTCCGGACTAGCGGACAATGAGCAGTTCTTC,CSADSGLADNEQFF,TRBJ2-1,TRBD2,-,TRBV20-1
TGTGCCGGCAGCGGACATGGGCGCGAGCAATACTTC,CAGSGHGREQYF,TRBJ2-7,-,-,TRBV11-1
TGCAGTGCTAGAGATGCTCCGGGACTAGCGGGAGAAAATACGCAGTATTTT,CSARDAPGLAGENTQYF,TRBJ2-3,TRBD2,-,TRBV20-1
TGTGCCAGCCTACCTCTCGGGGCGGGGGCTGGCTACACCTTC,CASLPLGAGAGYTF,TRBJ1-2,-,many,TRBV6-2/TRBV6-3
TGCGCCAGCAGCGTGGGACTAGCGGGGTCTAGCACAGATACGCAGCATTTT,CASSVGLAGSSTDTQHF,TRBJ1-5,-,-,TRBV5-1
TGCAATGATAGAGACCCTAAGGAGATTGAGCAGTTCTTC,CNDRDPKEIEQFF,TRBJ2-1,-,-,TRBV20-1
TGTGCCACCTCCATCGGAGTAGCTGGAGGAACCGGGGAGCTGTTTTTT,CATSIGVAGGTGELFF,TRBJ2-2,-,-,TRBV6-6
TGTGCCAGCACCCCTAGGGGGGCGGCAGATACGCATTATTTT,CASTPRGAADTHYF,TRBJ2-3,-,-,TRBV11-2
TGTGCTAGCAGTTACTCGGGCCGCCTCTCTGGAAGCACCATATATTTT,CASSYSGRLSGSTIYF,TRBJ1-3,-,-,TRBV6-2/TRBV6-3
TGTGCCGGCAGTCCAAGCTCAAATGAGCAGTTCTTC,CAGSPSSNEQFF,TRBJ2-1,-,few,TRBV6-5
TGCAGTGCTAGAGGTAGCGGGAGTTTGAACACCGGGGAGCTGTTTTTT,CSARGSGSLNTGELFF,TRBJ2-2,TRBD2,once,TRBV20-1
TGTGTCAGCAGTTTTGGGGACAGGGGATATGAAAAACTGTTTTTT,CVSSFGDRGYEKLFF,TRBJ1-4,TRBD1,-,TRBV12-3/TRBV12-4
TGTTTCAGCAGCTTAAGGGCCGGATTTAGCAACTACAATGAGCAGTTCTTC,CFSSLRAGFSNYNEQFF,TRBJ2-1,-,-,TRBV13
TGTGCCAGCACCCAAAGAGGGCGGGGTGCTAGCATAGATACGCAGTATTTT,CASTQRGRGASIDTQYF,TRBJ2-3,-,-,TRBV7-8
TGTGCCAGCAGTTACTCCGCCTCCGCGGGACTAAACAATGAGCAGTTCTTC,CASSYSASAGLNNEQFF,TRBJ2-1,TRBD2,-,TRBV6-6
TGTGCCAGTAGACAAGGACAGGGGAGGATCGCCGGGGAGCTGTTTTTT,CASRQGQGRIAGELFF,TRBJ2-2,TRBD1,-,TRBV19
TGTGTCAGCACCATGGCCAGGGGTCTAGGGACCGGGAAGCTGTTTTTT,CVSTMARGLGTGKLFF,TRBJ2-2,-,-,TRBV11-2
TGTGCCAGCAGTTGGACTAGCGGGGCGAGCTCCTACAATGAGCAGTTCTTC,CASSWTSGASSYNEQFF,TRBJ2-1,TRBD2,-,TRBV28